The 16 T cell receptor beta chains in this list originate from one sample, sequenced in a study of CD8 T cells in Susac syndrome (dated by TCRdb to the late 2010s). Libraries came from the immunoSEQ multiplex PCR assay. RNA was extracted using the RNeasy kit, and about 0.5 to 1 microgram was reverse transcribed with random hexamers. TCRdb redid the processing of the public reads, applying fastp at Q25 and MiXCR, and retained in-frame beta chains. All rows with the same CDR3 protein become a single entry with the most common DNA and genes. Recorded for this sample are some 180,000 distinct CDR3 sequences; roughly 92% of them occurred a single time. The ten largest clonotypes hold 0.1% of the sample. The sequenced sample consisted of CD4+ T cells from PBMCs. Receptors were obtained from a human donor in good health.

This clonotype was detected once. The V gene is TRBV12-3 or TRBV12-4, the J gene TRBJ2-1; 8 nucleotides align to TRBD2. J gave up 8 bases and V 4 bases, and 13 bases lay outside the gene matches. CDR3 length equals 16 residues. The CDR3 DNA reads TGTGCCAGCAGTTACAGTCCAGCGGGGGCCTCGGATGAGCAGTTCTTC. Its protein is CASSYSPAGASDEQFF.

The genes are TRBV5-1 and TRBJ1-1; D unclear. The germline V gene encodes CDR1 SGHRS and CDR2 YFSETQ. The length of the CDR3 is 14 residues. Deletions cut 2 bases from V and 1 base from J, with 9 bases between. CDR3 loop: CASSLKPSNTEAFF. DNA of the CDR3: TGCGCCAGCAGCTTAAAGCCCTCGAACACTGAAGCTTTCTTT.

CDR3 loop: CWAYEQYV. As DNA, the CDR3 is TGTTGGGCTTACGAGCAGTACGTC. This sequence joins TRBV21-1 and TRBJ2-7. TRBV21-1 constitutes a pseudogene. This CDR3 is built from 8 residues.

V is TRBV7-2 and J is TRBJ2-2; D gene uncertain. The germline V gene encodes CDR1 SGHTA and CDR2 FQGNSA. Deletions cut 4 bases from V and 4 bases from J, with 13 bases between. The CDR3 is 15 residues long. Here the CDR3 reads CASSSQIRSTGELFF. As DNA, the CDR3 is TGTGCCAGCAGCTCCCAGATTCGGAGCACCGGGGAGCTGTTTTTT.

The chain couples TRBV7-3 to TRBJ2-7; D is unresolved. The CDR3 spans 9 residues. Trimming cost V 9 bases and J 6 bases, with 6 bases left between them. Germline values: CDR1 SGHTA, CDR2 FQGTGA. For the CDR3, the DNA is TGTGCCAGGGCCCCCGAGCAGTACTTC. Amino acids: CARAPEQYF.

This chain connects TRBV3-1 to TRBJ2-7; TRBD1 matches 9 bases. The CDR3 covers 15 residues. Germline loops: CDR1 LGHDT, CDR2 YNNKEL (reference sequence). V was pared by 3 bases and J by 2 bases, with 5 bases of the junction left unmatched. The CDR3 DNA reads as TGTGCCAGCAGCCAGGACAGGGGTGCCCCCTACGAGCAGTACTTC. It encodes CASSQDRGAPYEQYF.

V and J are TRBV4-1 and TRBJ1-6, with D tentatively TRBD1 (5 bases). Trimming shortened V by 1 base and J by 0 bases, and 16 bases separated the two germline ends. Germline V gene sequence: CDR1 MGHRA, CDR2 YSYEKL. This CDR3 has 19 amino acids. In DNA, the CDR3 is TGCGCCAGCAGCCAAGTCTTAGTTCCAGACAGCTCCTATAATTCACCCCTCCACTTT. It translates to CASSQVLVPDSSYNSPLHF.

This chain connects TRBV28 to TRBJ2-3; TRBD2 aligns across 8 bases. Germline V CDR1 and CDR2: MDHEN, SYDVKM. This CDR3 comprises 16 residues. J gave up 3 bases and V 7 bases, and 12 bases lay outside the gene matches. CDR3 residues: CASNLIKRGRTDTQYF. CDR3 bases: TGTGCCAGCAATCTTATCAAGCGGGGGAGGACAGATACGCAGTATTTT.

The chain couples TRBV19 to TRBJ1-5; D is unclear. Germline loops: CDR1 LNHDA, CDR2 SQIVND (reference sequence). The CDR3 runs to 14 residues. Trimming took 3 bases from V and 3 from J, leaving 9 bases between them. CDR3: CASSMGGNNQPQHF. The CDR3 nucleotides read TGTGCCAGTAGTATGGGAGGGAACAATCAGCCCCAGCATTTT.

The V gene is TRBV2, the J gene TRBJ1-1; 7 bases map to TRBD1. V was pared by 7 bases and J by 6 bases, with 14 bases of the junction left unmatched. Per germline, CDR1 SNHLY and CDR2 FYNNEI. The CDR3 consists of 15 residues. The CDR3 loop is CASMIDDRAGAEAFF. The CDR3 DNA is TGTGCCAGCATGATAGACGACAGGGCGGGTGCTGAAGCTTTCTTT.

This sequence joins TRBV5-1 and TRBJ1-1; D unclear. The V gene's germline CDR1 is SGHRS and CDR2 YFSETQ. This CDR3 is built from 14 residues. The V and J ends lost 1 base and 1 base respectively, with 8 bases between them. The CDR3 protein is CASSLRIANTEAFF. CDR3 in DNA: TGCGCCAGCAGCTTGAGGATCGCGAACACTGAAGCTTTCTTT.

This clonotype was recorded only once. The chain is built from TRBV5-1 and TRBJ2-1; 8 bases are a match to TRBD1. The junction had 5 bases not matched to a gene; V was cut back by 0 bases and J by 0 bases. Per germline, CDR1 SGHRS and CDR2 YFSETQ. The CDR3 covers 17 residues. The CDR3 spells CASSLGTGLSSYNEQFF. As DNA, the CDR3 is TGCGCCAGCAGCTTGGGGACAGGGCTCAGCTCCTACAATGAGCAGTTCTTC. The variable domain in full, with the rest retrieved from reference TRBV5-1 and TRBJ2-1, is KAGVTQTPRYLIKTRGQQVTLSCSPISGHRSVSWYQQTPGQGLQFLFEYFSETQRNKGNFPGRFSGRQFSNSRSEMNVSTLELGDSALYLCASSLGTGLSSYNEQFFGPGTRLTVL.

The gene calls are TRBV28 and TRBJ2-5, with 9 bases aligning to TRBD1. Germline trimming cut 6 bases from V and 5 bases from J; bases unmatched to any gene: 10. The germline V gene has CDR1 MDHEN and CDR2 SYDVKM. CDR3 size: 15 residues. The CDR3 sequence: CASSPTGTGSETQYF. CDR3 DNA: TGTGCCAGCAGCCCGACCGGGACAGGGAGCGAGACCCAGTACTTC.

The V and J genes are TRBV6-5 and TRBJ2-5, with a tentative D call TRBD1 (6 bases). Germline V CDR1 and CDR2: MNHEY, SVGAGI. The CDR3 length is 16 residues. Between the trimmed V and J ends, which lost 1 base and 5 bases, there was a span of 17 bases. DNA for the CDR3: TGTGCCAGCAGTTACTTGATACAGGGTATATGGGAGACCCAGTACTTC. Its protein is CASSYLIQGIWETQYF.

The rearrangement joins TRBV12-3 or TRBV12-4 to TRBJ2-2; 13 positions match TRBD2. This CDR3 contains 17 residues. J was trimmed by 6 bases and V by 3 bases; bases with no gene match: 7. The CDR3 DNA reads as TGTGCCAGCAGTTTGGAACTAGCGGGGGGGCGTCCCGGGGAGCTGTTTTTT. Translated: CASSLELAGGRPGELFF.

The rearrangement uses TRBV20-1 and TRBJ1-6; 10 bases are a match to TRBD1. Germline trimming cut 4 bases from V and 4 bases from J; bases unmatched to any gene: 4. The CDR3 totals 15 residues. Germline V gene data show CDR1 as DFQATT and CDR2 as SNEGSKA (reference sequence). The chain's CDR3 is CSATQGQGYNSPLHF. In DNA, the CDR3 is TGCAGTGCTACACAGGGACAGGGGTATAATTCACCCCTCCACTTT.